The source of this T cell receptor beta chain is a study of blood T cell repertoires in COVID-19. Overall study: Sites across the United States, Italy and Spain contributed samples from acute and convalescent COVID-19.

The participants were between roughly 18 and 89 years old and came from roughly 24 US areas. Trimming took 5 bases from V and 9 from J; bases not matched to a gene: 13. Germline-derived CDR1 and CDR2 are MDHEN and SYDVKM. The CDR3 loop spans 16 amino acids. The repertoire was sequenced with immunoSEQ multiplex PCR; TCRdb's copy has only in-frame clones and lacks some. The profile covers 350,000 to 400,000 clones, with nearly 90% appearing a single time and approximately 1.5% taken by the ten largest. The rearrangement joins TRBV28 to TRBJ2-1; 10 bases align to TRBD1. This receptor was obtained from a woman aged 25 to 39 who had recovered from COVID-19. The source material was PBMCs or T cells enriched from blood (not recorded which). The CDR3 sequence is CASSTGWGQGLVEQFF. Here the CDR3 DNA reads TGTGCCAGCAGTACCGGGTGGGGACAGGGGTTGGTTGAGCAGTTCTTC.